This entry describes one T cell receptor (beta chain). The data were obtained in a study of blood T cell repertoires in COVID-19. The table came from immunoSEQ multiplex PCR; TCRdb's copy has only in-frame clones and leaves some out. This repertoire shows under 200,000 clones, roughly nine tenths found once; its top ten account for around 8.9%. V lost 0 bases, J lost 2 bases, and 17 bases lay in between. This CDR3 has 18 amino acids. CDR1 LGHDT and CDR2 YNNKEL come from the germline V gene (reference sequence). Living in about 25 US areas, the participants were between about 18 and 100 years of age. Participant reports of clinical history set cohort assignment. Two negative PCRs, clearance, or symptom resolution characterized the recovered Cohort 3 donors.

This sequence joins TRBV3-1 (or the pseudogene TRBV3-2) and TRBJ2-1, with D possibly TRBD2 on 6 matching bases. This clonotype was sampled from a woman aged 18-30 years who had recovered from COVID-19. The sequenced material came from PBMCs or T cells enriched from blood (not recorded which). CDR3 DNA sequence: TGTGCCAGCAGCCAAGACGGGCCACTAGCTGTTCCCTACAATGAGCAGTTCTTC. Translated, it gives CASSQDGPLAVPYNEQFF.